The clone carrying this T cell receptor (beta chain) was observed a few times. The data originate from a study of T cells in Graves' hyperthyroidism and ophthalmopathy. The TCR beta CDR3 regions underwent amplification using RNA transcripts as the source. HTBI primers were the set used in a first-round RT-PCR of the TCR CDR3. TCRdb passed the multiplex PCR reads through MiXCR, listing each CDR3 protein once. Here the sample spans about 200,000 distinct CDR3 sequences, 15% to 20% being singletons. CDR3 length equals 12 residues. The V gene lost 3 bases and the J gene lost 9 bases, with 9 bases spanning the gap. Per the germline V gene, CDR1 is LGHDT and CDR2 is YNNKEL (reference sequence).

V gene TRBV3-1 combines with J gene TRBJ2-1; D unclear. This sequence originates from a man in his fifties or sixties with Graves' hyperthyroidism. Sequencing input: blood. Here the CDR3 DNA reads TGTGCCAGCAGCCAGGGCGTTGGTGAGCAGTTCTTC. Translated, it gives CASSQGVGEQFF.